The text below deals with one TCR beta chain. The V and J ends lost 6 bases and 4 bases respectively, with 19 bases between them. Germline CDR1 is MDHEN and CDR2 is SYDVKM. CDR3 length: 16 amino acids. This record belongs to a study of blood T cell repertoires in COVID-19. As for the study in general: Sites across the United States, Italy and Spain contributed samples from acute and convalescent COVID-19.

Source study methods: Reference gene primer amplification gave nucleated cell count estimates. The data were produced by immunoSEQ multiplex PCR, yet TCRdb's version contains in-frame clones alone and is incomplete. V, J and clone size are those of that table, while D and trimming were read from the DNA. The top ten hold around a sixth of the sample, which has about 44,000 clones, 89% seen once. The chain carries TRBV28 and TRBJ2-1; TRBD2 might be the D (7 bases). Sample: peripheral blood. This TCR came from a man in his 70s with active COVID-19. CDR3 DNA sequence: TGTGCCAGCAGCCCCAGTCGGGGGGCCCCGTACAATGAGCAGTTCTTC. Translation gives CASSPSRGAPYNEQFF. Full variable domain (outside the CDR3, taken from reference TRBV28 and TRBJ2-1): DVKVTQSSRYLVKRTGEKVFLECVQDMDHENMFWYRQDPGLGLRLIYFSYDVKMKEKGDIPEGYSVSREKKERFSLILESASTNQTSMYLCASSPSRGAPYNEQFFGPGTRLTVL.